These 24 T cell receptor beta chains share one sample of origin, sequenced in a study of CD8 T cells in ankylosing spondylitis. In TCRdb, the 5' RACE reads were re-called with MiXCR into one record per CDR3 protein. The sample lists 300,000 to 400,000 distinct CDR3 sequences; 11% were seen once. The specimen sequenced was blood, either unsorted or a sorted T cell fraction (not recorded which). These receptors were taken from a female donor with ankylosing spondylitis or in good health (not recorded which).

This clonotype was observed at least ten times. The chain has TRBV12-3 or TRBV12-4 and TRBJ2-3; the D gene is possibly TRBD1 (6 bases). The CDR3 loop spans 14 amino acids. Trimming stripped 6 bases from V and 2 bases from J, with 12 bases between. As DNA, the CDR3 is TGTGCCAGCAGGGCGGACAGTCCCACAGATACGCAGTATTTT. It codes for CASRADSPTDTQYF.

This clonotype was recorded a few times. The J gene is TRBJ2-5, the V gene TRBV20-1; 11 bases line up with TRBD1. The J segment lost 4 bases and the V segment lost 3 bases, leaving 10 bases of the junction unmatched. This CDR3 has 16 residues. CDR1 DFQATT and CDR2 SNEGSKA come from the germline V gene (reference sequence). Here the CDR3 DNA reads TGCAGTGCTAGTTCGGTTAGGGGACAGGGGGTAGAGACCCAGTACTTC. This encodes CSASSVRGQGVETQYF.

This clonotype was observed at least ten times. The chain couples TRBV20-1 to TRBJ1-1; D might be TRBD1 (5 bases). The CDR3 length is 15 residues. Trimming stripped 0 bases from V and 5 bases from J, with 16 bases between. Germline V gives CDR1 DFQATT, CDR2 SNEGSKA (reference sequence). The DNA for the CDR3 is TGCAGTGCTAGAGATCCTGGCGGGGCAGCGACTGAAGCTTTCTTT. It yields the protein CSARDPGGAATEAFF.

This clonotype was observed many times. The chain couples TRBV7-2 to TRBJ2-1; D unclear. The CDR3 runs to 13 residues. Germline CDR1 is SGHTA and CDR2 is FQGNSA. V lost 5 bases and J lost 8, with 13 bases in between. The CDR3 coding sequence is TGTGCCAGCAGCCGCGTGCTTTACCATGAGCAGTTCTTC. This translates into CASSRVLYHEQFF.

In regard to this clonotype: Being one base from a much bigger clone, this may be a read error. CDR3 in amino acids: CSARDPAGPGHEQSF. The CDR3 bases are TGCAGTGCTAGAGACCCAGCGGGACCCGGACATGAGCAGTCCTTC. The chain uses TRBV20-1 and TRBJ2-1; TRBD2 aligns across 7 bases. CDR1 is DFQATT, CDR2 SNEGSKA, per germline (reference sequence). CDR3 length: 15 residues.

This clonotype was detected a few times. V is TRBV7-8 and J is TRBJ2-4, with 8 positions matching TRBD1. Unmatched junction bases numbered 6, after V lost 0 bases and J lost 8 bases. CDR1 is SGHVS, CDR2 FQNEAQ, per germline. The CDR3 is 15 amino acids. The DNA for the CDR3 is TGTGCCAGCAGCTTAGCCCCAGGGGGCGTCGACATTCAGTACTTC. Amino acid sequence: CASSLAPGGVDIQYF.

This clonotype was seen a handful of times. The rearrangement joins TRBV3-1 to TRBJ1-2, with a tentative D call TRBD1 (6 bases). The CDR3 length is 16 residues. Trimming left V 4 bases short and J 7 bases short, with 22 bases between. The V gene's germline CDR1 is LGHDT and CDR2 YNNKEL (reference sequence). As DNA, the CDR3 is TGTGCCAGCAGCCTGGGACATGGATCGAAAACGGGTGGCTACACCTTC. Translation gives CASSLGHGSKTGGYTF. Together with reference TRBV3-1 and TRBJ1-2, the CDR3 gives the full variable domain: DTAVSQTPKYLVTQMGNDKSIKCEQNLGHDTMYWYKQDSKKFLKIMFSYNNKELIINETVPNRFSPKSPDKAHLNLHINSLELGDSAVYFCASSLGHGSKTGGYTFGSGTRLTVV.

This clonotype occurred a few times. The chain joins TRBV2 to TRBJ1-1, with D possibly matching TRBD1 (6 bases). V was shortened by 4 bases and J by 2 bases, with 11 bases between the two germline ends. Per the germline V gene, CDR1 is SNHLY and CDR2 is FYNNEI. The length of the CDR3 is 14 residues. In DNA form, the CDR3 reads TGTGCCAGCAGTGCACAGGGTCCCAACACTGAAGCTTTCTTT. Its translation is CASSAQGPNTEAFF.

In its sample, this clonotype was seen a few times. The chain joins TRBV12-3 or TRBV12-4 to TRBJ2-5, with 7 bases identical to TRBD1. The V and J ends lost 4 bases and 2 bases, in that order; junction bases with no gene match: 4. This CDR3 has 14 residues. The CDR3: CASSWGRGQETQYF. CDR3 bases: TGTGCCAGCAGTTGGGGCAGGGGGCAAGAGACCCAGTACTTC.

This clonotype was seen ten or more times. V gene TRBV5-1 combines with J gene TRBJ2-1, with D perhaps matching TRBD2 (6 bases). Germline CDR1 is SGHRS and CDR2 is YFSETQ. Trimming cost V 0 bases and J 5 bases, with 9 bases left between them. The CDR3 contains 14 residues. The CDR3 nucleotides are TGCGCCAGCAGCTTGGCTAGCGCTCACAATGAGCAGTTCTTC. Protein sequence: CASSLASAHNEQFF.

This clonotype was seen many times. V usage is TRBV9 and J usage is TRBJ2-1, with D perhaps matching TRBD2 (5 bases). Germline-derived CDR1 and CDR2 are SGDLS and YYNGEE. The CDR3 loop spans 15 amino acids. Trimming left V 0 bases short and J 5 bases short, with 12 bases between. The DNA for the CDR3 is TGTGCCAGCAGCGTAGGTGGGAGTAGGAACAATGAGCAGTTCTTC. This encodes CASSVGGSRNNEQFF.

This clonotype has at least ten counts. The chain is built from TRBV12-3 or TRBV12-4 and TRBJ2-2; tentatively, D is TRBD2 (6 bases). V was shortened by 1 base and J by 3 bases, with 9 bases between the two germline ends. This CDR3 comprises 15 residues. Here the CDR3 reads CASSLDGGYTGELFF. CDR3 DNA sequence: TGTGCCAGCAGTTTAGACGGGGGTTACACCGGGGAGCTGTTTTTT.

In this sample, this clonotype turned up a few times. The V call is TRBV20-1, the J call TRBJ2-1; 10 nucleotides agree with TRBD2. Germline CDR1 DFQATT, CDR2 SNEGSKA (reference sequence). This CDR3 is 14 amino acids long. V trimming: 3 bases; J trimming: 7 bases; junction bases outside the gene matches: 6. The CDR3 nucleotides are TGCAGTGCTAGTAAAGCGGGGGGGCTTAATGAGCAGTTCTTC. Translating gives CSASKAGGLNEQFF.

There are many counts of this clonotype. The V and J genes are TRBV6-5 and TRBJ1-1; 7 nucleotides line up with TRBD1. J lost 9 bases, V lost 0 bases, and 7 bases had no gene match. This CDR3 has 14 amino acids. Germline values: CDR1 MNHEY, CDR2 SVGAGI. The CDR3 loop is CASSYSDRSGKAFF. The CDR3, as DNA: TGTGCCAGCAGTTACTCGGACAGGAGTGGGAAAGCTTTCTTT.

This clonotype has a count of ten or more. V is TRBV5-1 and J is TRBJ2-3; 9 positions match TRBD1. CDR3 size: 14 residues. Germline loops: CDR1 SGHRS, CDR2 YFSETQ. The V and J ends lost 5 bases and 2 bases, in that order; junction bases with no gene match: 3. The CDR3, as DNA: TGCGCCAGCAGACAGGGGGCGGACACAGATACGCAGTATTTT. It is translated as CASRQGADTDTQYF.

This clonotype was observed at least ten times. The chain combines TRBV5-1 with TRBJ2-1; D not resolved. The length of the CDR3 is 14 residues. Trimming removed 0 bases from V and 13 bases from J, with 17 bases in between. Germline V CDR1 and CDR2: SGHRS, YFSETQ. CDR3 region: CASSLGQNGLVQFF. The CDR3 bases are TGCGCCAGCAGCTTGGGTCAAAACGGGTTAGTTCAGTTCTTC.

This clonotype was detected many times. The genes are TRBV4-2 and TRBJ2-7, with 7 bases fitting TRBD2. Unmatched junction bases numbered 10, after V lost 0 bases and J lost 5 bases. The germline V gene encodes CDR1 LGHNA and CDR2 YNFKEQ. The CDR3 length is 16 residues. CDR3 region: CASSQETWREKDEQYF. The CDR3 bases are TGTGCCAGCAGCCAAGAGACTTGGCGGGAGAAGGACGAGCAGTACTTC.

To note about this clonotype: Since a much larger clone is just one base distant, this may be a read error. V usage is TRBV20-1 and J usage is TRBJ2-1; 8 bases align to TRBD2. This CDR3 region has 14 residues. From germline, CDR1 is DFQATT and CDR2 SNEGSKA (reference sequence). CDR3 region: CSARGLAGIYDQFF. CDR3 DNA: TGCAGTGCTAGAGGGCTAGCGGGTATCTATGATCAGTTCTTC.

This clonotype occurred many times. The rearrangement uses TRBV15 and TRBJ2-7; D remains unclear. The germline V gene encodes CDR1 LNHNV and CDR2 YYDKDF (reference sequence). The CDR3 extends over 13 amino acids. The V end lost 0 bases, the J end lost 5 bases, and 8 bases lay between the germline ends. The CDR3 DNA reads TGTGCCACCAGCAGAGATCTCGCCCACGAGCAGTACTTC. Translation: CATSRDLAHEQYF.

This clonotype was counted many times. The chain couples TRBV10-3 to TRBJ2-1; 10 nucleotides line up with TRBD2. Germline V lookup: CDR1 ENHRY, CDR2 SYGVKD. This CDR3 has 15 residues. V shed 4 bases, J shed 0 bases, and the junction held 0 bases outside the gene matches. Written as DNA, the CDR3 is TGTGCCATCAGTGCTAGCGGGGGCTCCTACAATGAGCAGTTCTTC. It is translated as CAISASGGSYNEQFF.

This clonotype was detected only a few times. V and J are TRBV5-1 and TRBJ1-1, with TRBD1 matching 7 bases. Trimming cost V 0 bases and J 9 bases; bases outside gene matches: 8. The CDR3 consists of 14 residues. The V gene's germline CDR1 is SGHRS and CDR2 YFSETQ. CDR3 in amino acids: CASSLDRGQSQAFF. The CDR3 DNA reads TGCGCCAGCAGCTTGGACAGGGGCCAATCCCAAGCTTTCTTT.

By share, this clonotype counts as medium-sized. The rearrangement joins TRBV20-1 to TRBJ1-1; 10 nucleotides line up with TRBD1. The CDR3 is 15 amino acids. The V gene end was trimmed by 0 bases and the J gene end by 6 bases; junction bases not matched to a gene: 7. Germline loops: CDR1 DFQATT, CDR2 SNEGSKA (reference sequence). CDR3 coding DNA: TGCAGTGCTAGAGAGACGGACAGGGGGTCTCCTGAAGCTTTCTTT. Translation: CSARETDRGSPEAFF.

The table lists this clonotype with many counts. This chain joins TRBV27 and TRBJ1-1; 10 nucleotides match TRBD1. V was clipped by 7 bases and J by 0 bases; unmatched bases: 5. CDR3 size: 15 residues. Germline assignment: CDR1 MNHEY and CDR2 SMNVEV (reference sequence). Here the CDR3 DNA reads TGTGCCAGCAATCCGGGACAGGGGATGAACACTGAAGCTTTCTTT. It codes for CASNPGQGMNTEAFF.

As concerns this clonotype: This may come from a read error, since a much larger clone is one base off. The V and J genes are TRBV20-1 and TRBJ1-2; D not resolved. CDR3 length equals 15 residues. CDR1 DFQATT and CDR2 SNEGSKA come from the germline V gene (reference sequence). The CDR3 nucleotides read TGCAGTGCTAGAGATCGTACCCGGGGATACCATGGCGACACCTTC. It specifies CSARDRTRGYHGDTF.